The sequence of this TCR beta chain was determined in a study of cytomegalovirus exposure and HLA in healthy donors. Study-wide results and limits: Several of the most significant clusters appeared, in a later analysis, to be linked to common viral pathogens. Per a later analysis, roughly 17,000 TCR beta sequences showed association with HLA alleles at 0.05 false discovery rate. For most subjects, TCR beta sequences were reported to predict HLA-A and HLA-B alleles with accuracy.

PCR amplification relied on 60 Vbeta primers (plus 13 Jbeta primers). Data came from immunoSEQ multiplex PCR; TCRdb stores just in-frame clones and leaves some out. Of tens of thousands of clones in the sample, almost 70% were seen once. Concerning this clone itself: Its antigen is as yet unknown.

Sequences were obtained from PBMCs. The clonotype was recovered from a man aged 40-55 years in good health and CMV-seropositive.

CDR3: CASSSTSGGLEQYF. In DNA form, the CDR3 reads TGTGCCAGCAGCTCGACTAGCGGGGGTTTGGAGCAGTACTTC. The chain joins TRBV5-4 to TRBJ2-7, with TRBD2 identical over 12 bases. The CDR3 totals 14 residues. V trimming: 3 bases; J trimming: 7 bases; junction bases outside the gene matches: 5. The V gene's germline CDR1 is SGHNT and CDR2 YYREEE (reference sequence).